These 10 T cell receptor beta chains were sequenced from one sample in a study of identical twins. TCRdb independently ran MiXCR on the 5' RACE reads; one entry per CDR3 protein. Of approximately 1.8 million distinct CDR3 sequences listed, more than 30% are singletons. Sequenced sample: cord blood. Receptor source: a newborn girl in good health.

CDR3 protein: CASSQGVSGLAKNIQYF. In nucleotides, the CDR3 is TGTGCCAGCAGCCAAGGGGTTAGCGGGCTAGCCAAAAACATTCAGTACTTC. The chain employs TRBV3-1 and TRBJ2-4; 7 bases line up with TRBD2. Germline CDR1 reads LGHDT; CDR2 reads YNNKEL (reference sequence). The CDR3 is made up of 17 amino acids. The junction had 6 bases not matched to a gene; V was cut back by 1 base and J by 0 bases.

This clonotype was seen only a few times. The chain uses TRBV6-1 and TRBJ1-2; D perhaps matches TRBD1 (5 bases). The CDR3 spans 14 residues. Germline V lookup: CDR1 MNHNS, CDR2 SASEGT. The V end was cut by 2 bases, the J end by 2 bases, with 9 bases between. The CDR3 sequence is CASSELQANYGYTF. CDR3 DNA: TGTGCCAGCAGTGAACTACAGGCGAACTATGGCTACACCTTC.

The chain combines TRBV24-1 with TRBJ2-2, with 8 bases identical to TRBD1. V lost 1 base, J lost 0 bases, and 9 bases stayed unmatched. Germline values: CDR1 KGHDR, CDR2 SFDVKD. The length of the CDR3 is 19 residues. CDR3 region: CATSDLGRGRIPNTGELFF. The DNA for the CDR3 is TGTGCCACCAGTGATTTAGGCAGGGGGCGGATTCCGAACACCGGGGAGCTGTTTTTT.

The chain has TRBV5-1 and TRBJ2-7; 7 bases map to TRBD1. The CDR3 length is 14 residues. The germline CDR1 and CDR2 sequences are SGHRS and YFSETQ. With 6 bases clipped from V and 4 bases from J, the junction kept 10 bases outside the gene matches. CDR3 residues: CASTGQEQSYEQYF. For the CDR3, the DNA is TGCGCCAGCACCGGACAGGAGCAATCTTACGAGCAGTACTTC.

V is TRBV25-1 and J is TRBJ2-5; tentative D call: TRBD2 (5 bases). The germline CDR1 and CDR2 sequences are MGHDK and SYGVNS. The CDR3 length is 15 residues. The V end was cut by 2 bases, the J end by 11 bases, with 21 bases between. CDR3 DNA sequence: TGTGCCAGCAGTGAACAGGCCGGGATTAGCGATGAGCAGTACTTC. It yields the protein CASSEQAGISDEQYF.

This chain links TRBV7-9 with TRBJ1-1; D is possibly TRBD1 (5 bases). Trimming shortened V by 5 bases and J by 2 bases, and 24 bases separated the two germline ends. Germline CDR1 is SEHNR and CDR2 is FQNEAQ (reference sequence). This CDR3 has 18 amino acids. As DNA, the CDR3 is TGTGCCAGCAGCCCTCTCTCCTTCGAACCAGGGCGTAACACTGAAGCTTTCTTT. Protein sequence: CASSPLSFEPGRNTEAFF.

The chain uses TRBV4-2 and TRBJ1-1; 10 positions agree with TRBD1. Germline loops: CDR1 LGHNA, CDR2 YNFKEQ. The CDR3 is made up of 16 amino acids. Trimming removed 1 base from V and 1 base from J; junction bases left unmatched: 3. This CDR3 is CASSQGDRGWNTEAFF. CDR3 DNA sequence: TGTGCCAGCAGCCAAGGGGACAGGGGATGGAACACTGAAGCTTTCTTT.

This clonotype is a singleton in its sample. This sequence joins TRBV27 and TRBJ2-7; TRBD2 agrees at 7 bases. Germline assignment: CDR1 MNHEY and CDR2 SMNVEV (reference sequence). The CDR3 is 15 residues long. Trimming at V came to 3 bases and at J to 3 bases, leaving 8 bases not matched to a gene. CDR3 amino acids: CASSFTPSGLYEQYF. The CDR3, as DNA: TGTGCCAGCAGTTTTACCCCTAGCGGACTCTACGAGCAGTACTTC.

In this sample, this clonotype turned up a few times. The chain recombines TRBV2 with TRBJ2-1; D possibly corresponds to TRBD1 (5 bases). CDR3 length equals 13 residues. V shed 6 bases and J shed 6 bases, with 12 bases lying between them. Looked up from germline, CDR1 is SNHLY and CDR2 is FYNNEI. This CDR3 is CASRDDSPNEQFF. The CDR3 nucleotides are TGTGCCAGCAGAGACGACAGTCCCAATGAGCAGTTCTTC.

In this sample, this clonotype turned up many times. This chain links TRBV13 with TRBJ2-1; D possibly corresponds to TRBD1 (6 bases). The germline gives CDR1 PRHDT, CDR2 FYEKMQ (reference sequence). Trimming stripped 3 bases from V and 6 bases from J, with 12 bases between. The CDR3 covers 14 residues. CDR3 in DNA: TGTGCCAGCAGCTTCTTCCTAGGGGGCAATGAGCAGTTCTTC. This sequence encodes CASSFFLGGNEQFF.